This TCR beta chain was recovered during a study of T cell responses to AZD1222 COVID-19 vaccine. Notes on this clone: As yet, its antigen is unknown.

Study-level points and caveats: Spike-wide coverage was observed for vaccine-associated CD4 TCRs, with dominant responses at 160-218 and 743-854. Repertoires in all cases were sampled only once the peak T cell response had passed. Spike-specific TCR breadth rose after two AZD1222 doses, and depth rose as well.

The method was immunoSEQ multiplex PCR; TCRdb's version includes in-frame clones alone and lacks a portion of them. The sample holds more than 120,000 clones, roughly nine tenths seen once. CDR3 length equals 15 residues. The trim removed 4 bases at V and 8 bases at J, leaving 10 bases unmatched. The germline CDR1 and CDR2 sequences are LGHNA and YNFKEQ. Here the sequenced sample was peripheral blood, taken 28 days after the second AZD1222 dose. The TCR was taken from an adult who received the AZD1222 COVID-19 vaccine. The chain combines TRBV4-2 with TRBJ1-4, with 7 positions matching TRBD1. The CDR3 protein is CASSPDRDSGEKLFF. The CDR3 DNA reads TGTGCCAGCAGCCCAGACCGGGACAGTGGGGAAAAACTGTTTTTT.